This T cell receptor (beta chain) was sequenced in a study of blood T cell repertoires in COVID-19. Across the study: Samples taken during acute and convalescent COVID-19 were collected in the United States, Italy and Spain.

Sequencing used immunoSEQ multiplex PCR; TCRdb keeps in-frame clones, though not all of them. The table shows 100,000 to 150,000 clones, with 70% to 85% occurring only once. V lost 2 bases and J 5 bases, leaving 14 bases between the germline ends. In germline, CDR1 is KGHSH, CDR2 LQKENI. The CDR3 is made up of 15 amino acids. This chain links TRBV18 with TRBJ2-3, with D tentatively TRBD2 (6 bases). This TCR came from a woman older than 75 with acute or convalescent COVID-19. The sequenced material came from peripheral blood. The CDR3, as DNA: TGTGCCAGCTCACCAGGCGGGGCAGGGAGAGATACGCAGTATTTT. This encodes CASSPGGAGRDTQYF.